The rows below give T cell receptor beta chains drawn from one sample of a study of T-cell memory formation after mild COVID-19. TCRdb analysed the 5' RACE reads with MiXCR anew, one entry per CDR3 protein. The sample lists 500,000 to 550,000 distinct CDR3 sequences; about a fifth were seen once. Sample: PBMCs or a T cell subset sorted from them (not recorded which). The receptors were gathered from an adult woman who had mild COVID-19 (a few samples of this study predate the infection). Cell type and time point are not known. Both conserved end residues are part of each CDR3.

>13|TRBV7-9
CASSPPGETEAFF
>15|TRBV7-8
CASSLSLAGTDTQYF
>16|TRBV20-1
CSADHSSGGATDTQYF
>14|TRBV7-8
CASNPWGARGELFF
>13|TRBV29-1
CSVATGNSYEQYF
>15|TRBV9
CASGGRTGSTGELFF
>15|TRBV11-1
CASSPHPRGSYEQYF
>15|TRBV10-2
CASSERRRVGSGYTF
>10|TRBV2
CASDGRKAFF
>14|TRBV12-3/TRBV12-4
CASRPGQDYNEQFF
>16|TRBV4-1
CASSQDDRVVGHTQYF
>16|TRBV20-1
CSAMGLAGNFYNEQFF
>15|TRBV7-2
CASSLRVGIGGELFF
>13|TRBV3-1
CASSQDSGRPRTF
>13|TRBV29-1
CSAGGLLTTEQYF
>15|TRBV7-3
CASSFRTGLAGELFF
>13|TRBV29-1
CSVPQGNTDTQYF
>14|TRBV6-2/TRBV6-3
CASSPPGSVETQYF
>11|TRBV12-3/TRBV12-4
CATGGSGTQYF
>16|TRBV3-1
CASSQEWLAGGNIQYF
>14|TRBV6-2/TRBV6-3
CASASGGASDTQYF
>14|TRBV6-1
CASTMGTGGYEQYF
>16|TRBV7-6
CASSLAASGRTDTQYF
>15|TRBV3-1
CASSYPPGTGNEQFF
>16|TRBV5-1
CASSPRGTSGANVLTF
>17|TRBV4-3
CASSQDPEEAGADEQYF
>14|TRBV3-1
CASSRTGNTGELFF
>13|TRBV12-3/TRBV12-4
CASRPDSPVTQYF
>16|TRBV6-2/TRBV6-3
CASSYARTDNNEKLFF
>12|TRBV6-2/TRBV6-3
CASSYGTAEQYF
>12|TRBV20-1
CSAETMNTEAFF
>13|TRBV30
CAWSVQWGAEAFF
>17|TRBV7-4
CASSSRRDSGCSYEQYF
>14|TRBV2
CASSEVSGANVLTF
>11|TRBV20-1
CSARGTDEAFF
>15|TRBV24-1
CATSRGGPSGQPQHF
>13|TRBV10-3
CAITKGAQETQYF
>13|TRBV30
CAWIGQGPDTQYF
>15|TRBV14
CASSQWPHCTYEQYF
>15|TRBV3-1
CASSQVAGAAGELFF
>11|TRBV2
CATPWGETQYF
>13|TRBV2
CASSEYSFGGYTF
>15|TRBV18
CASCPEGARSNEQFF
>15|TRBV5-5
CASSLMSGVSEKLFF